This is a list of T cell receptor beta chains from one sample in a study of blood T cell repertoires in COVID-19. TCRdb keeps only in-frame clones here, not all; method: immunoSEQ multiplex PCR. The sample shows about 250,000 clones, approximately 86% of them seen only once. Sequencing was done on a sample of peripheral blood. Receptor source: a woman aged 55-70 years who had recovered from COVID-19. CDR3s include the opening cysteine and the closing phenylalanine or tryptophan. A D gene is named only where the DNA matches it firmly. Clone sizes are given selectively: once, few, many, or a class where the clone is expanded.

CDR3aa: CASSLLDADTEAFF; CDR3nt: TGTGCCAGCAGCCTATTAGATGCGGACACTGAAGCTTTCTTT; j_gene: TRBJ1-1; abundance: -; v_gene: TRBV7-3; d_gene: -
CDR3aa: CASSLGVTVRIGELFF; CDR3nt: TGTGCCAGCAGCTTAGGTGTTACAGTCCGAATCGGGGAGCTGTTTTTT; j_gene: TRBJ2-2; abundance: -; v_gene: TRBV7-2; d_gene: -
CDR3aa: CASSIAAGRNYGYTF; CDR3nt: TGTGCCAGTAGTATAGCAGCCGGGAGGAACTATGGCTACACCTTC; j_gene: TRBJ1-2; abundance: -; v_gene: TRBV19; d_gene: -
CDR3aa: CASSLDFRGMNTEAFF; CDR3nt: TGCGCCAGCAGCTTGGACTTCAGGGGTATGAACACTGAAGCTTTCTTT; j_gene: TRBJ1-1; abundance: -; v_gene: TRBV5-1; d_gene: -
CDR3aa: CGEGVIENEQFF; CDR3nt: TGTGGGGAGGGGGTAATAGAAAATGAGCAGTTCTTC; j_gene: TRBJ2-1; abundance: -; v_gene: TRBV2; d_gene: -
CDR3aa: CASSPRQGPGNTIYF; CDR3nt: TGTGCCAGCTCACCAAGGCAGGGCCCTGGAAACACCATATATTTT; j_gene: TRBJ1-3; abundance: -; v_gene: TRBV18; d_gene: -
CDR3aa: CASSPGIPYNSPLHF; CDR3nt: TGTGCCAGCAGCCCGGGGATCCCCTATAATTCACCCCTCCACTTT; j_gene: TRBJ1-6; abundance: -; v_gene: TRBV3-1/TRBV3-2; d_gene: -
CDR3aa: CASSVAENYGYTF; CDR3nt: TGTGCCAGCAGCGTAGCCGAGAACTATGGCTACACCTTC; j_gene: TRBJ1-2; abundance: few; v_gene: TRBV9; d_gene: -
CDR3aa: CASSYSRTSGGPPEYF; CDR3nt: TGTGCCAGCAGTTACTCGAGGACTAGCGGGGGACCCCCTGAGTACTTC; j_gene: TRBJ2-7; abundance: -; v_gene: TRBV6-5; d_gene: TRBD2
CDR3aa: CASRSGQQETQYF; CDR3nt: TGTGCCAGCCGATCGGGACAGCAAGAGACCCAGTACTTC; j_gene: TRBJ2-5; abundance: -; v_gene: TRBV27; d_gene: TRBD1
CDR3aa: CASSYSADGGYTF; CDR3nt: TGTGCCAGCAGTTACTCTGCGGATGGAGGCTACACCTTC; j_gene: TRBJ1-2; abundance: -; v_gene: TRBV6-5; d_gene: -
CDR3aa: CASSKGGNSPLHF; CDR3nt: TGCGCCAGCAGCAAGGGAGGCAATTCACCCCTCCACTTT; j_gene: TRBJ1-6; abundance: -; v_gene: TRBV5-1; d_gene: -
CDR3aa: CASSFPAGGEYTDTQYF; CDR3nt: TGTGCCAGCAGCTTTCCAGCGGGGGGCGAGTACACAGATACGCAGTATTTT; j_gene: TRBJ2-3; abundance: -; v_gene: TRBV7-6; d_gene: TRBD2
CDR3aa: CASSHGSGRAGYTF; CDR3nt: TGTGCCAGCAGCCACGGGTCGGGGAGGGCTGGCTACACCTTC; j_gene: TRBJ1-2; abundance: few; v_gene: TRBV6-5; d_gene: -
CDR3aa: CASSPDINSYNEQFF; CDR3nt: TGCGCCAGCAGTCCGGACATCAACTCCTACAATGAGCAGTTCTTC; j_gene: TRBJ2-1; abundance: -; v_gene: TRBV5-1; d_gene: -
CDR3aa: CASSQEGLAGPNWDTQYF; CDR3nt: TGTGCCAGCAGCCAAGAGGGACTAGCGGGACCTAACTGGGATACGCAGTATTTT; j_gene: TRBJ2-3; abundance: -; v_gene: TRBV3-1/TRBV3-2; d_gene: TRBD2
CDR3aa: CASSLYRGPNYEQYF; CDR3nt: TGTGCCAGCAGCTTATACAGGGGGCCCAACTACGAGCAGTACTTC; j_gene: TRBJ2-7; abundance: few; v_gene: TRBV7-2; d_gene: TRBD1
CDR3aa: CSVGPPGAPNTEAFF; CDR3nt: TGCAGCGTTGGCCCCCCTGGGGCCCCCAACACTGAAGCTTTCTTT; j_gene: TRBJ1-1; abundance: -; v_gene: TRBV29-1; d_gene: -
CDR3aa: CASSWTGDRYEQYF; CDR3nt: TGCGCCAGCAGTTGGACAGGGGACCGATACGAGCAGTACTTC; j_gene: TRBJ2-7; abundance: -; v_gene: TRBV5-1; d_gene: TRBD1
CDR3aa: CASGRSSPPLHF; CDR3nt: TGTGCCAGCGGGCGATCCTCGCCACCCCTCCACTTT; j_gene: TRBJ1-6; abundance: once; v_gene: TRBV6-5; d_gene: -
CDR3aa: CASSLDRGANYGYTF; CDR3nt: TGTGCCAGCAGCCTAGACAGGGGAGCTAACTATGGCTACACCTTC; j_gene: TRBJ1-2; abundance: many; v_gene: TRBV5-6; d_gene: TRBD1
CDR3aa: CASSGTGYGYTF; CDR3nt: TGTGCCAGCAGTGGTACAGGCTATGGCTACACCTTC; j_gene: TRBJ1-2; abundance: -; v_gene: TRBV2; d_gene: -
CDR3aa: CASGLGNTGELFF; CDR3nt: TGCGCCAGCGGGCTGGGGAACACCGGGGAGCTGTTTTTT; j_gene: TRBJ2-2; abundance: few; v_gene: TRBV5-1; d_gene: -
CDR3aa: CASSRGITNYGYTF; CDR3nt: TGTGCCAGCAGCAGGGGCATAACTAACTATGGCTACACCTTC; j_gene: TRBJ1-2; abundance: -; v_gene: TRBV6-5; d_gene: -
CDR3aa: CATAAFRGYEQYF; CDR3nt: TGTGCCACCGCTGCTTTCAGGGGCTACGAGCAGTACTTC; j_gene: TRBJ2-7; abundance: -; v_gene: TRBV12-3/TRBV12-4; d_gene: -
CDR3aa: CASSPYLAVNYGYTF; CDR3nt: TGTGCCAGCAGCCCTTACCTGGCCGTTAACTATGGCTACACCTTC; j_gene: TRBJ1-2; abundance: -; v_gene: TRBV7-6; d_gene: -
CDR3aa: CAIRTGSYNEQFF; CDR3nt: TGTGCCATTCGGACAGGGTCCTACAATGAGCAGTTCTTC; j_gene: TRBJ2-1; abundance: -; v_gene: TRBV10-3; d_gene: TRBD1
CDR3aa: CASSIGPTQETQYF; CDR3nt: TGTGCCAGTAGTATAGGGCCCACCCAAGAGACCCAGTACTTC; j_gene: TRBJ2-5; abundance: -; v_gene: TRBV19; d_gene: -
CDR3aa: CSVEDRQSSYNEQFF; CDR3nt: TGCAGCGTTGAGGACAGGCAGTCCTCCTACAATGAGCAGTTCTTC; j_gene: TRBJ2-1; abundance: -; v_gene: TRBV29-1; d_gene: TRBD1
CDR3aa: CASSFRGSNTGELFF; CDR3nt: TGTGCCAGCAGCTTCAGGGGTAGTAACACCGGGGAGCTGTTTTTT; j_gene: TRBJ2-2; abundance: -; v_gene: TRBV7-3; d_gene: -
CDR3aa: CASSLVQGLYF; CDR3nt: TGTGCCAGCAGCTTAGTACAGGGCCTGTACTTC; j_gene: TRBJ2-7; abundance: -; v_gene: TRBV13; d_gene: -
CDR3aa: CASKLQGFYGYTF; CDR3nt: TGTGCCAGTAAATTACAGGGCTTCTATGGCTACACCTTC; j_gene: TRBJ1-2; abundance: -; v_gene: TRBV19; d_gene: -
CDR3aa: CASSQLGTGELFF; CDR3nt: TGTGCCAGCAGCCAACTAGGCACCGGGGAGCTGTTTTTT; j_gene: TRBJ2-2; abundance: -; v_gene: TRBV3-1/TRBV3-2; d_gene: -
CDR3aa: CVTPSNPNQQHNYGYTF; CDR3nt: TGTGTCACTCCCAGCAACCCAAATCAACAGCATAACTATGGCTACACCTTC; j_gene: TRBJ1-2; abundance: -; v_gene: TRBV28; d_gene: -
CDR3aa: CASGRGRVNTEAFF; CDR3nt: TGTGCTTCGGGCAGGGGCAGGGTGAACACTGAAGCTTTCTTT; j_gene: TRBJ1-1; abundance: -; v_gene: TRBV28; d_gene: -
CDR3aa: CASRGQAYYGYTF; CDR3nt: TGTGCCAGCAGGGGACAGGCCTACTATGGCTACACCTTC; j_gene: TRBJ1-2; abundance: once; v_gene: TRBV2; d_gene: TRBD1
CDR3aa: CASSYAWTGNTEAFF; CDR3nt: TGTGCCAGCAGTTATGCATGGACAGGGAACACTGAAGCTTTCTTT; j_gene: TRBJ1-1; abundance: -; v_gene: TRBV6-6; d_gene: TRBD1
CDR3aa: CASSLGGGRETQYF; CDR3nt: TGTGCCAGCAGCTTAGGGGGGGGCCGAGAGACCCAGTACTTC; j_gene: TRBJ2-5; abundance: -; v_gene: TRBV7-2; d_gene: -
CDR3aa: CASSLVSAGPGNTIYF; CDR3nt: TGTGCCAGCAGCTTAGTCTCGGCAGGGCCTGGAAACACCATATATTTT; j_gene: TRBJ1-3; abundance: -; v_gene: TRBV7-8; d_gene: -
CDR3aa: CASSGTGQNQPQHF; CDR3nt: TGTGCCAGTAGCGGGACAGGGCAAAATCAGCCCCAGCATTTT; j_gene: TRBJ1-5; abundance: -; v_gene: TRBV19; d_gene: TRBD1
CDR3aa: CASSLPTGMGYGYTF; CDR3nt: TGTGCCAGCAGCCTCCCGACAGGGATGGGCTATGGCTACACCTTC; j_gene: TRBJ1-2; abundance: -; v_gene: TRBV3-1/TRBV3-2; d_gene: TRBD1
CDR3aa: CASNPTPGGVDNQPQHF; CDR3nt: TGTGCCAGTAACCCAACGCCCGGGGGAGTGGACAATCAGCCCCAGCATTTT; j_gene: TRBJ1-5; abundance: once; v_gene: TRBV19; d_gene: -
CDR3aa: CASSFSGYGYTF; CDR3nt: TGTGCCAGCAGTTTTTCGGGCTATGGCTACACCTTC; j_gene: TRBJ1-2; abundance: -; v_gene: TRBV27; d_gene: -
CDR3aa: CASSLISLNTEAFF; CDR3nt: TGTGCCAGTAGCCTAATTTCCTTGAACACTGAAGCTTTCTTT; j_gene: TRBJ1-1; abundance: -; v_gene: TRBV19; d_gene: -
CDR3aa: CACRPQGGSNQPQHF; CDR3nt: TGTGCCTGCCGGCCCCAGGGCGGCAGCAATCAGCCCCAGCATTTT; j_gene: TRBJ1-5; abundance: -; v_gene: TRBV6-5; d_gene: -
CDR3aa: CASRGGSEAFF; CDR3nt: TGTGCCAGCAGGGGCGGGTCTGAAGCTTTCTTT; j_gene: TRBJ1-1; abundance: few; v_gene: TRBV6-4; d_gene: -